The T cell receptor beta chain described here comes from a study of metastatic and nonmetastatic thyroid tumors. TCRdb used MiXCR to call clones anew from the PCR reads. The sample holds approximately 20,000 clones, roughly 25% seen once. Prior to thyroid surgery, none of the patients had received any treatment. The table lists this clone with a few counts. Its cognate antigen is unknown. Findings and caveats of the study: Reports indicated that malignant thyroid tumors showed significantly higher TCR beta diversity than benign nodules did, in blood and tumor.

V gave up 5 bases and J gave up 0 bases, with 7 bases separating them. CDR3 length: 13 amino acids. V gene TRBV12-3 or TRBV12-4 combines with J gene TRBJ2-5; no reliable D call. The TCR sequence derives from a male donor with papillary thyroid cancer or a benign thyroid nodule (not recorded which). Some clones in this sample may be carry-over from other donors' samples. The sample consisted of blood. The CDR3 here is CASSKADQETQYF. In DNA form, the CDR3 reads TGTGCCAGCAGTAAGGCCGACCAAGAGACCCAGTACTTC.